This entry describes one T cell receptor beta chain. The target antigen is unknown. Treg sorting used a CD4+CD25+CD127-/low gate. Findings and limits, study-wide: Tumor memory CD4+ T cell TCR gene usage was found to cluster with blood and lymph node memory CD4+ cells and with lymph node naive CD4+ cells. Tumor Tregs overlapped most with tumor, then blood, naive CD4+ cells.

Constant-region reverse primers amplified full-length variable regions, followed by semi-nested Nested Universal Primer A PCR. Using its own MiXCR run on the 5' RACE reads, TCRdb lists one record per CDR3 protein. The sample lists 4,000 to 5,000 distinct CDR3 sequences, 65% to 75% seen once, with roughly 4.2% in the top ten. Looked up from germline, CDR1 is SGHRS and CDR2 is YFSETQ. Between the trimmed V and J ends, which lost 4 bases and 0 bases, there was a span of 7 bases. This CDR3 comprises 13 residues. Sequencing was performed on Tregs sorted from blood. The TCR comes from a female donor with breast cancer. This chain connects TRBV5-1 to TRBJ1-1; D is unclear. Here the CDR3 DNA reads TGCGCCAGCAGCCCCTGGATGAACACTGAAGCTTTCTTT. Residues: CASSPWMNTEAFF.